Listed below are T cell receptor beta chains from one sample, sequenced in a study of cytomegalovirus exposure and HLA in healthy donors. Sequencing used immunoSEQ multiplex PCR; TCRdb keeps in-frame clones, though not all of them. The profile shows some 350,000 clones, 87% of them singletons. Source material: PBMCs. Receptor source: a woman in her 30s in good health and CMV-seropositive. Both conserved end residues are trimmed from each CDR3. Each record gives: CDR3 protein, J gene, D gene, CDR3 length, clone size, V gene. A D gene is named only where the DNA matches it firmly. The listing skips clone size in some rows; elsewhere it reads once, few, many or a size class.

ASIDSYFSYEQY | TRBJ2-7 | NA | 12 | NA | TRBV5-1
ASSSPRTGYEQY | TRBJ2-7 | NA | 12 | once | TRBV7-2
ASSVGSLATYEQY | TRBJ2-7 | NA | 13 | once | TRBV5-1
ASSQDGGLAGYEQF | TRBJ2-1 | TRBD2 | 14 | NA | TRBV4-2
ASSLEGSSNEQF | TRBJ2-1 | NA | 12 | NA | TRBV7-6
ASSPSSGGPTYEQY | TRBJ2-7 | TRBD2 | 14 | once | TRBV4-2
ASSSGITDTQY | TRBJ2-3 | NA | 11 | NA | TRBV19
ASSFSVAGVNEQF | TRBJ2-1 | TRBD2 | 13 | NA | TRBV5-1
ASSLQRLGGEQY | TRBJ2-7 | NA | 12 | NA | TRBV7-2
ASSLIGGETQY | TRBJ2-5 | NA | 11 | once | TRBV7-6